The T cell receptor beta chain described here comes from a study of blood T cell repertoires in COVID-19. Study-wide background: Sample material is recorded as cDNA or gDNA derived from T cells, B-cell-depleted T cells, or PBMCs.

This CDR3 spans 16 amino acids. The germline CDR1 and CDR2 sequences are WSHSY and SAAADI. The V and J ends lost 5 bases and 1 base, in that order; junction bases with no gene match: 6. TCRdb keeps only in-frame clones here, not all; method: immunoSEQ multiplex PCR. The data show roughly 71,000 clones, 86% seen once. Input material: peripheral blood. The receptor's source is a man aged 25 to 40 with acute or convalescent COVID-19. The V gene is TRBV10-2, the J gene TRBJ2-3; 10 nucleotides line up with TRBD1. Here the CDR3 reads CASSQTGTGGTDTQYF. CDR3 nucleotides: TGCGCCAGCAGTCAAACCGGGACAGGGGGCACAGATACGCAGTATTTT.